The 8 T cell receptor beta chains listed next were all sequenced from one sample in a study of blood T cell repertoires in COVID-19. TCRdb's table, derived via immunoSEQ multiplex PCR, lists solely in-frame clones and lacks some. This repertoire shows under 45,000 clones, approximately 88% found once; its top ten account for roughly 1.4%. The sample taken for sequencing was peripheral blood. The receptors derive from a woman aged 40 to 50 with acute or convalescent COVID-19.

This chain links TRBV28 with TRBJ1-1; tentatively, D is TRBD1 (6 bases). Germline-derived CDR1 and CDR2 are MDHEN and SYDVKM. This CDR3 is 13 amino acids long. The V and J ends lost 5 bases and 11 bases respectively, with 18 bases between them. The CDR3 DNA reads as TGTGCCAGCAGTCGTACCAGGACAGACGAGGCTTTCTTT. This encodes CASSRTRTDEAFF.

This clone has only one observation. The chain links TRBV12-3 or TRBV12-4 to TRBJ1-2, with 7 bases lining up with TRBD1. The V and J ends lost 6 bases and 5 bases, in that order; junction bases with no gene match: 6. The CDR3 length is 13 residues. CDR3 sequence reads: CASSLTGRYGYTF. CDR3 nucleotide sequence: TGTGCCAGCAGCTTGACAGGGCGGTATGGCTACACCTTC.

This clone appeared a single time. V gene TRBV7-8 combines with J gene TRBJ2-1, with D hard to call. Germline V gene sequence: CDR1 SGHVS, CDR2 FQNEAQ. Trimming stripped 5 bases from V and 14 bases from J, with 4 bases between. The CDR3 is 8 residues long. The CDR3 region has the DNA TGTGCCAGCAGCATAAAGTTCTTC. Encoded protein: CASSIKFF.

The chain links TRBV30 to TRBJ2-3; 7 nucleotides line up with TRBD1. The germline gives CDR1 GTSNPN, CDR2 SVGIG (reference sequence). This CDR3 is built from 14 residues. The junction had 7 bases not matched to a gene; V was cut back by 4 bases and J by 3 bases. The CDR3 loop is CAWTQGQWTDTQYF. The CDR3 coding sequence is TGTGCCTGGACGCAGGGACAGTGGACAGATACGCAGTATTTT.

The CDR3 DNA is TGCAGTGCTAGCCAGAAAGAGACCCAGTACTTC. It yields the protein CSASQKETQYF. The V call is TRBV20-1, the J call TRBJ2-5; D remains unclear. This CDR3 has 11 residues. Germline CDR1 reads DFQATT; CDR2 reads SNEGSKA (reference sequence). The V end was cut by 3 bases, the J end by 3 bases, with 5 bases between.

The CDR3 spells CASTEFQASGYTF. In DNA, the CDR3 is TGCGCCAGCACCGAGTTCCAGGCGAGTGGCTACACCTTC. V gene TRBV5-1 combines with J gene TRBJ1-2; no firm D call. V was trimmed by 6 bases and J by 7 bases, leaving 16 bases between them. Germline assignment: CDR1 SGHRS and CDR2 YFSETQ. The CDR3 has 13 residues.

The genes are TRBV7-8 and TRBJ1-4; tentatively, D is TRBD1 (5 bases). The V gene's germline CDR1 is SGHVS and CDR2 FQNEAQ. The CDR3 has 14 residues. Deletions cut 6 bases from V and 10 bases from J, with 18 bases between. CDR3 sequence (DNA): TGTGCCAGCAGTACCGGGACTGGCCCCGGAAAACTGTTTTTT. It specifies CASSTGTGPGKLFF.

The V gene is TRBV28, the J gene TRBJ1-1; maybe TRBD1 (5 bases). Trimming took 7 bases from V and 1 from J, leaving 13 bases between them. The CDR3 covers 14 residues. Germline V gives CDR1 MDHEN, CDR2 SYDVKM. CDR3 bases: TGTGCCAGCACCCCCAGGGTTCCGAACACTGAAGCTTTCTTT. Amino acids: CASTPRVPNTEAFF.